This TCR beta chain emerged from a study of cytotoxic CD8 clonotypes in ibrutinib-treated CLL. CDR1 is MNHEY, CDR2 SVGAGI, per germline. Trimming took 0 bases from V and 7 from J, leaving 9 bases between them. The CDR3 contains 13 residues. Clones were read by immunoSEQ multiplex PCR, and TCRdb kept only the in-frame ones, dropping some. The repertoire holds 250,000 to 350,000 clones, 65% to 85% seen once, with roughly 5% in the top ten. Study-wide findings and caveats: Clonality was higher at baseline than in age-matched healthy donors and tracked circulating CD8+ T-cell counts. At ibrutinib response, clonality increased, and at progression it declined back toward baseline.

The TCR beta libraries used approximately 2 micrograms of genomic DNA that came from cryopreserved PBMCs. As regards this clone: Its specificity is unknown.

This TCR was recovered from a human donor with chronic lymphocytic leukemia. The chain employs TRBV6-5 and TRBJ1-2; the D gene is possibly TRBD1 (5 bases). Source: PBMCs, taken at disease progression, from a patient treated with ibrutinib. CDR3 sequence: CASSYSQGIGYTF. The DNA of the CDR3 is TGTGCCAGCAGTTACTCGCAGGGTATTGGCTACACCTTC.